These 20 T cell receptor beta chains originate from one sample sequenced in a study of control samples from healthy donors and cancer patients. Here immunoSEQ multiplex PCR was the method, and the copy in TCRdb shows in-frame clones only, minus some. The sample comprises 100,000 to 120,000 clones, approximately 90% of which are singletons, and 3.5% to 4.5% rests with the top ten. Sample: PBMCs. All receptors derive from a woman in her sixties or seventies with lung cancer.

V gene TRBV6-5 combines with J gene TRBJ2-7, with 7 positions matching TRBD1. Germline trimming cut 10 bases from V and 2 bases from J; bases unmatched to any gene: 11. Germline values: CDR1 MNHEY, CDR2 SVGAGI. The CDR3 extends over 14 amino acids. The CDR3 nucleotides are TGTGCCACCTCTACCGGGACAGTAGCCTACGAGCAGTACTTC. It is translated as CATSTGTVAYEQYF.

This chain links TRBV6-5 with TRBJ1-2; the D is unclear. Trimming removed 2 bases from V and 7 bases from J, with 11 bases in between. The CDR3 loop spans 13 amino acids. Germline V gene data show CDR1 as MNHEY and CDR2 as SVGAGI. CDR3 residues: CASSYGRSGGYTF. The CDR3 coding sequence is TGTGCCAGCAGTTACGGCAGATCAGGTGGCTACACCTTC.

The CDR3 DNA is TGTGCCAGCAGTAAACTAGCTCTACAAGAGACCCAGTACTTC. This gives the protein CASSKLALQETQYF. This rearrangement joins TRBV6-2 or TRBV6-3 to TRBJ2-5, with D perhaps TRBD2 (6 bases). The CDR3 extends over 14 amino acids. The V gene lost 5 bases and the J gene lost 2 bases, with 12 bases spanning the gap. Germline CDR1 and CDR2: MNHEY and SVGEGT.

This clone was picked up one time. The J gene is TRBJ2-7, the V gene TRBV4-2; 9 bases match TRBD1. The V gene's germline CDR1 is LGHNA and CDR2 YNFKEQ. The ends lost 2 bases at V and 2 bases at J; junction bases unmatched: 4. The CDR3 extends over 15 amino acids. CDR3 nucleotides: TGTGCCAGCAGCCAATTAGGGGACAGGGCCTACGAGCAGTACTTC. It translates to CASSQLGDRAYEQYF.

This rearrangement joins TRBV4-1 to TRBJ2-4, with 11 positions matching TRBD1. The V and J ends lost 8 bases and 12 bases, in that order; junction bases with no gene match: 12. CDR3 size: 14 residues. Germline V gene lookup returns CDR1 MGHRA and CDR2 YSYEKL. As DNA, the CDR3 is TGCGCCAGCGGAGGACACCGGGACAGGGGGACTCAGTACTTC. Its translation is CASGGHRDRGTQYF.

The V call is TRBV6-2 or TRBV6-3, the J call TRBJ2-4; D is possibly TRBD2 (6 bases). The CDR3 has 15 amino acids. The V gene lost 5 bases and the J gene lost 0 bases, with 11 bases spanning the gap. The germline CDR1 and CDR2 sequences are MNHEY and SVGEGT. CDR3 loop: CASSEGLVAKNIQYF. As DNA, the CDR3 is TGTGCCAGCAGTGAGGGACTTGTAGCCAAAAACATTCAGTACTTC.

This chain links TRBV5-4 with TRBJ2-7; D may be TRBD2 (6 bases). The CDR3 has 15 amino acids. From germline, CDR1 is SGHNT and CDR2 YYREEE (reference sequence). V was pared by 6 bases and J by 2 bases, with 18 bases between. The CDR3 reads CASKVETRYAYEQYF. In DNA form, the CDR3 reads TGTGCCAGCAAGGTAGAGACTAGGTACGCCTACGAGCAGTACTTC.

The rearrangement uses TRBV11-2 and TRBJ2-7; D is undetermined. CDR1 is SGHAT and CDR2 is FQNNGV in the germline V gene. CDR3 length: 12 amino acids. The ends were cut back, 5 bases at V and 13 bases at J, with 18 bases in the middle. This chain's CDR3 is CASSPGMGTPYF. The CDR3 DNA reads TGTGCCAGCAGCCCCGGTATGGGTACGCCTTACTTC.

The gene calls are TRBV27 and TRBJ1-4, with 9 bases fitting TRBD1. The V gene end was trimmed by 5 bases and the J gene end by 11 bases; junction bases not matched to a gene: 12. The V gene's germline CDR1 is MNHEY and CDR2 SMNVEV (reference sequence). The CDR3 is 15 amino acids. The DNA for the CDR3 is TGTGCCAGCAGTCCCGGGACAGGGCCGGCGAGGAAACTGTTTTTT. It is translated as CASSPGTGPARKLFF.

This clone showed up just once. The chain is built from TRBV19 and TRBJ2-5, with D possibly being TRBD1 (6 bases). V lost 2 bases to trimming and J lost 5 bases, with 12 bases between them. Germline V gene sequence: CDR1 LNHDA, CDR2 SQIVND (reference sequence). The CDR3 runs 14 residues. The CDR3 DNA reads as TGTGCCAGTAGTATAAGGACAGTGGGGGAGACCCAGTACTTC. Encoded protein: CASSIRTVGETQYF. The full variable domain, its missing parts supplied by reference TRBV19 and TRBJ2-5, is DGGITQSPKYLFRKEGQNVTLSCEQNLNHDAMYWYRQDPGQGLRLIYYSQIVNDFQKGDIAEGYSVSREKKESFPLTVTSAQKNPTAFYLCASSIRTVGETQYFGPGTRLLVL.

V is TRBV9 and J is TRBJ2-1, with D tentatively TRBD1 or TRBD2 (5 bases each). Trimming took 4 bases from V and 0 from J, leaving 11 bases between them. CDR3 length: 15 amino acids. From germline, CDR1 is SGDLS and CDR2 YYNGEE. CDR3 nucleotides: TGTGCCAGCAGCCCCCCCGGGACCTCCTACAATGAGCAGTTCTTC. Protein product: CASSPPGTSYNEQFF.

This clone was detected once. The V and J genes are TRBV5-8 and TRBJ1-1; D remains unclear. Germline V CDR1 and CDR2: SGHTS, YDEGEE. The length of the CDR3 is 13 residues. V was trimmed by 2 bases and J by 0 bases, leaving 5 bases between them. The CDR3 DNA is TGTGCCAGCAGCTTACTCCTGAACACTGAAGCTTTCTTT. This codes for CASSLLLNTEAFF.

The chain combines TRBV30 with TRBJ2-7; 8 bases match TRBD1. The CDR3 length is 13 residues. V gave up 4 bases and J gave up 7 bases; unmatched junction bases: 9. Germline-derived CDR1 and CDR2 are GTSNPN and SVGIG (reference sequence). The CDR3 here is CAWTRQGRGEQYF. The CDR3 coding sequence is TGTGCCTGGACCCGACAGGGGAGAGGAGAGCAGTACTTC.

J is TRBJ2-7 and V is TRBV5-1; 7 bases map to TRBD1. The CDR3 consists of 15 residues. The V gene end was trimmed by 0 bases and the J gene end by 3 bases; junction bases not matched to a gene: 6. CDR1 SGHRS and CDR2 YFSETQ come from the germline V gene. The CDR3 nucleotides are TGCGCCAGCAGCTTGGGACAGGGAACCTTCTACGAGCAGTACTTC. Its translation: CASSLGQGTFYEQYF.

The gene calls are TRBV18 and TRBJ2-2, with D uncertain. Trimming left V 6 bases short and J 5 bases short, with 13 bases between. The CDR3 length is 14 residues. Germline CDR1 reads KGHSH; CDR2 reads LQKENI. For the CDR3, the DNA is TGTGCCAGCTCTCGCTCAGACCGGACCGGGGAGCTGTTTTTT. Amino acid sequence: CASSRSDRTGELFF.

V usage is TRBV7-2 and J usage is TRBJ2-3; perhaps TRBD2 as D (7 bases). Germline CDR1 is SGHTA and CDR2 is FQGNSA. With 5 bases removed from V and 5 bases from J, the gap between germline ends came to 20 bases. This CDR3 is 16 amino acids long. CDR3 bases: TGTGCCAGCAGCCCCATGGGAGGGGGTTTTGTAGATACGCAGTATTTT. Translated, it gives CASSPMGGGFVDTQYF.

In DNA, the CDR3 is TGTGCCAGCGCGACAGGGAACTCCTACGAGCAGTACTTC. This translates into CASATGNSYEQYF. The V gene is TRBV2, the J gene TRBJ2-7, with TRBD1 matching 7 bases. With 8 bases clipped from V and 0 bases from J, the junction kept 4 bases outside the gene matches. This CDR3 comprises 13 residues. CDR1 SNHLY and CDR2 FYNNEI come from the germline V gene.

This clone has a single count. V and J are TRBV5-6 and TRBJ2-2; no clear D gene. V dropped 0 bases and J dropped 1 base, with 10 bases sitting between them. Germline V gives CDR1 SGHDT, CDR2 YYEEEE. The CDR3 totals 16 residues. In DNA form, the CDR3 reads TGTGCCAGCAGCTTGGTCAGTCTCGGGAACACCGGGGAGCTGTTTTTT. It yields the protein CASSLVSLGNTGELFF.

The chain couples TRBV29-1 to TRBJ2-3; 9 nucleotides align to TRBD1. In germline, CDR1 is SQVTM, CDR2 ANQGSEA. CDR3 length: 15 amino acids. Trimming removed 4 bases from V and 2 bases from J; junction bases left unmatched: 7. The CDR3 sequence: CSVAQGTGNTDTQYF. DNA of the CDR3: TGCAGCGTTGCCCAAGGGACAGGGAACACAGATACGCAGTATTTT.

CDR3 region: CASSMSRGTGGEAFF. The CDR3, as DNA: TGTGCCAGCAGTATGTCCAGGGGGACAGGGGGTGAAGCTTTCTTT. The chain has TRBV6-2 or TRBV6-3 and TRBJ1-1; 11 bases line up with TRBD1. The CDR3 runs 15 residues. Unmatched junction bases numbered 9, after V lost 5 bases and J lost 7 bases. The germline CDR1 and CDR2 sequences are MNHEY and SVGEGT.